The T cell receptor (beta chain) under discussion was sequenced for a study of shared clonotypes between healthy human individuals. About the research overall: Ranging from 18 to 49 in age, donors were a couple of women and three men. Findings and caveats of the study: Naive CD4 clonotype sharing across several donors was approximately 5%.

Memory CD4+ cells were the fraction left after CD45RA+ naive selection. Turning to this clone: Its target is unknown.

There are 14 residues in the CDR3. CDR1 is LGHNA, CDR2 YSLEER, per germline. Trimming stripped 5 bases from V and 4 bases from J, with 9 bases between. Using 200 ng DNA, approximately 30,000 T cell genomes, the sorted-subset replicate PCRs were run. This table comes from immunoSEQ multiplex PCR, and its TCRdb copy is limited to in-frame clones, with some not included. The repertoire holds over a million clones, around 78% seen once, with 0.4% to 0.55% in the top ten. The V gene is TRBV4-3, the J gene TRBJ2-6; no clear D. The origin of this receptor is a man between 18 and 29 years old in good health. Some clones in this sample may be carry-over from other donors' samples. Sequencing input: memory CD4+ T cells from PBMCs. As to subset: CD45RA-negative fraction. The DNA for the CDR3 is TGCGCCAGCAGCATTTCCGGGGGGGCCAACGTCCTGACTTTC. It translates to CASSISGGANVLTF.